This TCR beta chain was identified in a study of response to subunit inactivated influenza vaccine. Study-wide results and limits: The authors put forward the suggestion that each seasonal influenza vaccination may bring in only a limited number of new T cells.

Regarding this clonotype: Its antigen is unidentified.

Losses at the gene ends were 5 bases for V and 3 bases for J; bases not matched to a gene: 10. CDR3 length equals 15 residues. From the RT-PCR reads, TCRdb called clonotypes with MiXCR, one entry per CDR3 protein. Among more than 600,000 distinct CDR3 sequences, about 18% were seen once, and the ten largest hold roughly 10%. The sequence came from a man between 45 and 60 years old who received an inactivated influenza vaccine. The sample here was PBMCs from blood, taken less than 6 days after vaccination. The rearrangement uses TRBV12-3 or TRBV12-4 and TRBJ2-7; 7 positions agree with TRBD1. CDR3 nucleotides: TGTGCCAGCAGTGCCAGACGGGACAGATTCTACGAGCAGTACTTC. The encoded protein is CASSARRDRFYEQYF.